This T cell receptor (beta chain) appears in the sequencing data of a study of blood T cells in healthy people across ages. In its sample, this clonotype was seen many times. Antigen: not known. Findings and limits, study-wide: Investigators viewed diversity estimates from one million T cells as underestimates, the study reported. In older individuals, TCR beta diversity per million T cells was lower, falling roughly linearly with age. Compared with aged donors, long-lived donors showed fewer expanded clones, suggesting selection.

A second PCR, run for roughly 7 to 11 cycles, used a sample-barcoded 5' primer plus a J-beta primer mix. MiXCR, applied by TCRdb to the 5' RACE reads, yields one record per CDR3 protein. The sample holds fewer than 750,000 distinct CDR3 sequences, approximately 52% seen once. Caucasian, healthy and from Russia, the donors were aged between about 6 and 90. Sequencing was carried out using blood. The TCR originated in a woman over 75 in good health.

CDR3 loop: CASSLVHQGGGYYEQFF. The DNA of the CDR3 is TGTGCCAGCAGCTTAGTCCACCAGGGGGGTGGTTATTATGAGCAGTTCTTC. The rearrangement links TRBV7-2 to TRBJ2-1; D possibly corresponds to TRBD1 (7 bases). CDR1 is SGHTA and CDR2 is FQGNSA in the germline V gene. Trimming took 1 base from V and 8 from J, leaving 21 bases between them. The CDR3 is 17 residues long.